The 24 T cell receptor beta chains in this list originate from one sample, sequenced in a study of T cell clonality in common variable immunodeficiency. Study results and caveats: In common variable immunodeficiency, TCR beta chains reportedly carried fewer deletions and N-nucleotide insertions.

Antigens of these TCRs are unknown. Repertoires were generated with immunoSEQ multiplex PCR, while TCRdb's copy carries only in-frame clones and drops some. This repertoire holds 25,000 to 30,000 clones, and none appear only once. Sequenced input: peripheral blood mononuclear cells. These TCRs come from a human donor with common variable immunodeficiency.

This clone was counted between two and nine times. Read coverage stops 3 residues before the CDR3 terminus; the germline J gene supplies the remainder. This chain links TRBV7-6 with TRBJ2-7, with 7 bases fitting TRBD1. There are 14 residues in the CDR3. The germline V gene encodes CDR1 SGHVS and CDR2 FNYEAQ. Trimming at V came to 1 base and at J to 4 bases, leaving 4 bases not matched to a gene. The sequenced part of the CDR3 DNA is TGTGCCAGCAGCTTAGTGACAGGGATATACGAG. This sequence encodes CASSLVTGIYE. The whole CDR3 reads CASSLVTGIYEQYF.

Of note for this clone: The CDR3 end falls 3 residues outside the read, so it is completed with the germline J gene. The genes are TRBV30 and TRBJ1-1; 7 positions match TRBD1. In germline, CDR1 is GTSNPN, CDR2 SVGIG (reference sequence). CDR3 length: 16 amino acids. The CDR3 is CAWSVLSTGAHSEAFF. The part of the CDR3 DNA that was read is TGTGCCTGGAGTGTACTCTCAACAGGGGCGCATTCCGAA.

This clone was seen more than once but under ten times. Coverage ceases 3 residues before the CDR3 finishes, and the germline J gene fills in the end. The chain carries TRBV7-3 and TRBJ2-3; 7 positions agree with TRBD2. V was clipped by 0 bases and J by 2 bases; unmatched bases: 8. CDR1 is SGHTA and CDR2 is FQGTGA in the germline V gene. The CDR3 contains 17 residues. The sequenced part of the CDR3 DNA is TGTGCCAGCAGCTTAACCTTTGACGGGGGGATCACAGATACG. This encodes CASSLTFDGGITDT. The full CDR3 is CASSLTFDGGITDTQYF.

This clone was seen more than once but under ten times. The read stops 3 residues short of the end of the CDR3; the missing end is completed from the germline J gene. The V and J genes are TRBV7-6 and TRBJ1-1; D remains ambiguous. Looked up from germline, CDR1 is SGHVS and CDR2 is FNYEAQ. The CDR3 is 15 residues long. Trimming took off 5 bases at V and 1 base at J, with 14 bases between the two ends. CDR3 loop: CASSPQWQENTEAFF. The part of the CDR3 DNA that was read is TGTGCCAGCAGCCCCCAGTGGCAGGAGAACACTGAA.

In its sample, this clone was seen a few times. The read ends 3 residues shy of where the CDR3 ends; the end is completed using the germline J gene. The genes are TRBV7-3 and TRBJ2-7; a weak D match, TRBD2 (6 bases). From germline, CDR1 is SGHTA and CDR2 FQGTGA. V dropped 1 base and J dropped 2 bases, with 9 bases sitting between them. CDR3 length: 14 residues. CDR3 bases read: TGTGCCAGCAGCTTAATAGGCGGGACCTACGAG. Translated: CASSLIGGTYE. The complete CDR3 protein is CASSLIGGTYEQYF.

On this clone: The read stops 3 residues short of the end of the CDR3; the missing end is completed from the germline J gene. This chain uses TRBV6-1 with TRBJ2-1, with a weak D call TRBD1 (7 bases). This CDR3 comprises 17 residues. Germline V gene lookup returns CDR1 MNHNS and CDR2 SASEGT. V lost 1 base and J 4 bases, leaving 17 bases between the germline ends. The part of the CDR3 DNA that was read is TGTGCCAGCAGTGAAGTGGGGGGACAGTCAGGGTACAATGAG. Translated, it gives CASSEVGGQSGYNE. The whole CDR3 is CASSEVGGQSGYNEQFF.

About this clone: The read falls 3 residues short of the CDR3 end, and the missing part is taken from the germline J gene. The chain combines TRBV6-1 with TRBJ2-1; 9 bases fit TRBD1. The trim removed 0 bases at V and 9 bases at J, leaving 9 bases unmatched. Germline lookup yields CDR1 MNHNS and CDR2 SASEGT. This CDR3 is 16 amino acids long. The sequenced CDR3 bases are TGTGCCAGCAGTGAAGCCTTCCGGACAGGGGCAACTGAG. This translates into CASSEAFRTGATE. The CDR3 reads in full as CASSEAFRTGATEQFF.

This clone has at least ten counts. The CDR3 end lies 3 residues beyond the end of the read and is filled in from the germline J gene. The chain employs TRBV4-1 and TRBJ1-2, with D possibly matching TRBD1 (5 bases). The CDR3 is 14 residues long. The germline V gene has CDR1 MGHRA and CDR2 YSYEKL. V lost 0 bases and J 6 bases, leaving 11 bases between the germline ends. The sequenced part of the CDR3 DNA is TGCGCCAGCAGCCAAGATCTAGGGGCTGATGGC. Amino acid sequence: CASSQDLGADG. The CDR3, in full, reads CASSQDLGADGYTF.

The sample holds a few counts of this clone. The read halts 3 residues ahead of the CDR3 end, with the missing end drawn from the germline J gene. The genes are TRBV6-2 or TRBV6-3 and TRBJ2-7, with D perhaps matching TRBD1 (6 bases). Germline CDR1 MNHEY, CDR2 SVGEGT. The CDR3 has 13 amino acids. V was clipped by 4 bases and J by 3 bases, with 10 bases between them. The sequenced CDR3 bases are TGTGCCAGCAGTTCCCCGGACAGCTACGAG. This codes for CASSSPDSYE. The full CDR3 protein is CASSSPDSYEQYF.

This clone was counted only a few times. From the germline J gene comes the end of the CDR3, since the read stops 3 residues before it. The chain employs TRBV18 and TRBJ2-3; 11 nucleotides agree with TRBD1. Losses at the gene ends were 5 bases for V and 1 base for J; bases not matched to a gene: 5. The germline CDR1 and CDR2 sequences are KGHSH and LQKENI. The CDR3 has 16 residues. CDR3 DNA (partial): TGTGCCAGCTCAGCGGGACAGGGGGTTCGCACAGATACG. Protein sequence: CASSAGQGVRTDT. The whole CDR3 protein is CASSAGQGVRTDTQYF.

This clone showed up many times. Read coverage stops 3 residues before the CDR3 terminus; the germline J gene supplies the remainder. The chain joins TRBV4-1 to TRBJ2-5; possibly TRBD2 for D (6 bases). The CDR3 has 16 amino acids. Trimming stripped 4 bases from V and 1 base from J, with 16 bases between. CDR1 MGHRA and CDR2 YSYEKL come from the germline V gene. The part of the CDR3 DNA that was read is TGCGCCAGCAGCCCGACCGGGGGACCCTCCCAAGAGACC. This translates into CASSPTGGPSQET. The whole CDR3 protein is CASSPTGGPSQETQYF.

With respect to this clone: The sequenced fragment ends 3 residues before the CDR3 boundary, so the rest is inferred from the germline J gene. The chain has TRBV7-3 and TRBJ2-1, with TRBD2 matching 8 bases. Trimming at V came to 5 bases and at J to 7 bases, leaving 10 bases not matched to a gene. CDR1 is SGHTA, CDR2 FQGTGA, per germline. CDR3 length: 15 amino acids. CDR3 loop: CASSTLDGGANEQFF. CDR3 DNA, as far as it was read: TGTGCCAGCAGCACCCTTGACGGGGGGGCTAATGAG.

A remark on this clone: Read sequence stops 3 residues before the CDR3 end, and the germline J gene provides the missing end. The V gene is TRBV7-9, the J gene TRBJ1-2; D is ambiguous. This CDR3 comprises 12 residues. The germline V gene encodes CDR1 SEHNR and CDR2 FQNEAQ (reference sequence). V was clipped by 1 base and J by 4 bases, with 4 bases between them. CDR3 DNA, as far as it was read: TGTGCCAGCAGCTTAGACAGCTATGGC. Amino acid sequence: CASSLDSYG. The entire CDR3 protein reads CASSLDSYGYTF.

Many counts were recorded for this clone. The CDR3 end lies 3 residues beyond the end of the read and is filled in from the germline J gene. The V gene is TRBV12-3 or TRBV12-4, the J gene TRBJ2-1, with 9 bases lining up with TRBD2. The CDR3 consists of 15 residues. Trimming cost V 3 bases and J 9 bases; bases outside gene matches: 9. CDR3 DNA (partial): TGTGCCAGCAGTTTTTGCGGGGGGGCTGCGTGTGAG. Protein: CASSFCGGAACE. The full-length CDR3 reads as CASSFCGGAACEQFF.

Regarding this clone: The sequence runs out 3 residues before the end of the CDR3; the remainder is reconstructed from the germline J gene. The J gene is TRBJ1-5, the V gene TRBV19, with 9 bases identical to TRBD1. J was trimmed by 5 bases and V by 9 bases; bases with no gene match: 2. The V gene's germline CDR1 is LNHDA and CDR2 SQIVND (reference sequence). This CDR3 is built from 12 residues. The CDR3 DNA, read in part, is TGTGCCAGCCGGGACAGGGATCAGCCC. Amino acid sequence: CASRDRDQP. The CDR3 reads in full as CASRDRDQPQHF.

This clone is classed as medium-sized. The read terminates 3 residues ahead of where the CDR3 ends, so the germline J gene completes it. This CDR3 is also generated by other DNA sequences in the sample. The chain uses TRBV18 and TRBJ2-3; 12 nucleotides match TRBD1. With V trimmed by 0 bases and J by 2 bases, 0 bases remained unmatched. This CDR3 has 16 amino acids. From germline, CDR1 is KGHSH and CDR2 LQKENI. CDR3 protein: CASSPPGQGATDTQYF. The covered CDR3 bases are TGTGCCAGCTCACCACCGGGACAGGGGGCCACAGATACG.

This clone is classed as medium-sized (0.01 to 0.1%). The CDR3 DNA, read in part, is TGTGCCTGGGGTTGGGGCTTTTCCTACGAG. It codes for CAWGWGFSYE. The full CDR3 protein is CAWGWGFSYEQYF. The chain joins TRBV30 to TRBJ2-7, with D tentatively TRBD1 (5 bases). The read terminates 3 residues ahead of where the CDR3 ends, so the germline J gene completes it. Trimming left V 5 bases short and J 1 base short, with 12 bases between. CDR1 and CDR2 (germline): GTSNPN, SVGIG (reference sequence). This CDR3 has 13 residues.

The table lists this clone with a few counts. The read terminates 3 residues before the CDR3 end, so the remaining end is supplied by the germline J gene. The chain is built from TRBV7-9 and TRBJ1-6; D gene unclear. In germline, CDR1 is SEHNR, CDR2 FQNEAQ (reference sequence). The V end lost 4 bases, the J end lost 6 bases, and 13 bases lay between the germline ends. There are 15 residues in the CDR3. CDR3 region: CASSSHNPINSPLHF. The part of the CDR3 DNA that was read is TGTGCCAGCAGCTCCCACAACCCGATTAATTCACCC.

As regards this clone: Germline is not matched at one junction end, which may reflect a read error. The sequenced fragment ends 3 residues before the CDR3 boundary, so the rest is inferred from the germline J gene. The chain has TRBV7-9 and TRBJ2-7; D is ambiguous. CDR3 size: 12 residues. Germline V gives CDR1 SEHNR, CDR2 FQNEAQ (reference sequence). The CDR3 sequence: CSSSLQTYEQYF. The covered CDR3 bases are TGTTCCAGCAGCCTACAGACCTACGAG.

This clone showed up many times. From the germline J gene comes the end of the CDR3, since the read stops 3 residues before it. This chain joins TRBV19 and TRBJ2-3; D perhaps matches TRBD1 (5 bases). V lost 0 bases to trimming and J lost 2 bases, with 9 bases between them. The CDR3 loop spans 15 amino acids. Germline values: CDR1 LNHDA, CDR2 SQIVND (reference sequence). Partial CDR3 DNA: TGTGCCAGTAGTATAGACAGGGCGAACACAGATACG. Translating it yields CASSIDRANTDT. The whole CDR3 reads CASSIDRANTDTQYF.

In its sample, this clone was seen many times. Sequencing ends 3 residues short of the CDR3 end; the germline J gene provides the rest. The chain is built from TRBV20-1 and TRBJ1-1; D not certain. Germline CDR1 is DFQATT and CDR2 is SNEGSKA (reference sequence). The CDR3 spans 11 residues. The CDR3 DNA, read in part, is TGCAGTGCTAGAGATGGGTCGGGA. Protein sequence: CSARDGSG. The full-length CDR3 reads as CSARDGSGAFF.

Concerning this clone itself: The CDR3 end lies 3 residues beyond the end of the read and is filled in from the germline J gene. This rearrangement joins TRBV20-1 to TRBJ2-1; 10 bases fit TRBD2. With V trimmed by 2 bases and J by 5 bases, 9 bases remained unmatched. The germline V gene has CDR1 DFQATT and CDR2 SNEGSKA (reference sequence). This CDR3 is 16 amino acids long. The CDR3 loop is CSARLQTSGVNNEQFF. The DNA read from the CDR3 is TGCAGTGCTAGACTCCAAACTAGCGGGGTCAACAATGAG.

This clone was counted between two and nine times. The read terminates 3 residues ahead of where the CDR3 ends, so the germline J gene completes it. V is TRBV7-8 and J is TRBJ2-7, with TRBD2 identical over 9 bases. Germline lookup yields CDR1 SGHVS and CDR2 FQNEAQ. The J segment lost 2 bases and the V segment lost 5 bases, leaving 4 bases of the junction unmatched. The CDR3 contains 14 residues. The CDR3 sequence is CASSPRGGAYEQYF. The part of the CDR3 DNA that was read is TGTGCCAGCAGCCCGCGGGGGGGCGCCTACGAG.

With respect to this clone: Read coverage stops 3 residues before the CDR3 terminus; the germline J gene supplies the remainder. The J gene is TRBJ2-7, the V gene TRBV5-3; possible D gene TRBD1, 6 bases. TRBV5-3 belongs to the ORF category, with a function that is uncertain. The CDR3 length is 13 residues. Trimming stripped 4 bases from V and 3 bases from J, with 11 bases between. The sequenced part of the CDR3 DNA is TGTGCCAGAAGCACCCGGGACAACTACGAG. Residues: CARSTRDNYE. The whole CDR3 sequence reads CARSTRDNYEQYF.